This TCR beta chain is drawn from a study of T cell responses to AZD1222 COVID-19 vaccine. V dropped 1 base and J dropped 3 bases, with 6 bases sitting between them. The germline V gene has CDR1 SGHAT and CDR2 FQNNGV. CDR3 size: 13 residues. The data were produced by immunoSEQ multiplex PCR, yet TCRdb's version contains in-frame clones alone and is incomplete. The sample consists of more than 80,000 clones, roughly 90% of them appearing once. Sequenced here: peripheral blood, sampled 28 days after the second AZD1222 dose. The genes are TRBV11-2 and TRBJ2-5, with D unclear. This TCR was sampled from an adult who received the AZD1222 COVID-19 vaccine. CDR3 DNA: TGTGCCAGCAGCTTAGTTGGGAAAGAGACCCAGTACTTC. Translating gives CASSLVGKETQYF.